This record looks at one T cell receptor (beta chain) sequence and its context. The record originates from a study of T cell changes during pregnancy in multiple sclerosis. The V end lost 6 bases, the J end lost 1 base, and 9 bases lay between the germline ends. The CDR3 is 14 amino acids. CDR1 is MNHEY, CDR2 SVGAGI, per germline. Data came from immunoSEQ multiplex PCR; TCRdb stores just in-frame clones and leaves some out. The data hold approximately 70,000 clones, with 90% to 95% observed a single time. The starting material was peripheral blood, obtained in the first trimester of pregnancy. The rearrangement uses TRBV6-5 and TRBJ2-2; weak D call: TRBD1 (6 bases). This clonotype originated in a female donor in good health, enrolled as a control in a pregnancy study. CDR3 sequence: CASRQDRNTGELFF. Here the CDR3 DNA reads TGTGCCAGCAGACAGGACAGGAACACCGGGGAGCTGTTTTTT.